This TCR beta chain came from a study of T cells in Graves' hyperthyroidism and ophthalmopathy. Amplified TCR beta CDR3 regions came from RNA transcripts. The HTBI primer set was used in a first-round RT-PCR of the TCR CDR3. TCRdb re-analysed the multiplex PCR reads in MiXCR, keeping a single row per CDR3 protein. This sample has approximately 300,000 distinct CDR3 sequences, with around a fifth found just once. CDR3 size: 12 residues. The J segment lost 7 bases and the V segment lost 10 bases, leaving 6 bases of the junction unmatched. CDR1 and CDR2 from the germline V gene are MDHEN and SYDVKM. The TCR sequence derives from a middle-aged man with Graves' ophthalmopathy. The sequenced sample was blood. The chain has TRBV28 and TRBJ2-1, with 8 nucleotides matching TRBD2. The CDR3 is CATLRGGNEQFF. The DNA for the CDR3 is TGTGCCACCCTCCGGGGGGGGAATGAGCAGTTCTTC. Full variable domain (remainder filled in from reference TRBV28 and TRBJ2-1): DVKVTQSSRYLVKRTGEKVFLECVQDMDHENMFWYRQDPGLGLRLIYFSYDVKMKEKGDIPEGYSVSREKKERFSLILESASTNQTSMYLCATLRGGNEQFFGPGTRLTVL.